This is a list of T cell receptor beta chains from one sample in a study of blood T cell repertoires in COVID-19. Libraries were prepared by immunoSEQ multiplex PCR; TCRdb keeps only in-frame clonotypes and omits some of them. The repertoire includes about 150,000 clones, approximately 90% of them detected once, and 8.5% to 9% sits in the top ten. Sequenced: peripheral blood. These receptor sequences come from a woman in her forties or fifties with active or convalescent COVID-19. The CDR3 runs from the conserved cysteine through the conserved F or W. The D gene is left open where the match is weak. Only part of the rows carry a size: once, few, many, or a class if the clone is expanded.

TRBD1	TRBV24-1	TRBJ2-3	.	TGTGCCACCAGTGATTTGGGACAGGGTACAGATACGCAGTATTTT	CATSDLGQGTDTQYF
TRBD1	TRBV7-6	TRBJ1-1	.	TGTGCCAGCAGCTTACCGAAGTCAGGGGGCGCAGACACTGAAGCTTTCTTT	CASSLPKSGGADTEAFF
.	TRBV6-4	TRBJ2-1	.	TGTGCCAGCAAAATTACCCCTAGCGACTCCTACAATGAGCAGTTCTTC	CASKITPSDSYNEQFF
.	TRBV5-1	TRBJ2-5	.	TGCGCCAGCAGCGGCGGGGATCAAGAGACCCAGTACTTC	CASSGGDQETQYF
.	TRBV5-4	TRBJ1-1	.	TGTGCCAGCAGCTTGGACAGGTACCCTGAAGCTTTCTTT	CASSLDRYPEAFF
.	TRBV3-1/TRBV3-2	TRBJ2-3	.	TGTGCCAGCAGCCCTGGGATTACTTTGGGGGGGCGCGCAGATACGCAGTATTTT	CASSPGITLGGRADTQYF
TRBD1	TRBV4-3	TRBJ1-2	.	TGCGCCAGCAGCCAAGGACAGGGACGGGACTATGGCTACACCTTC	CASSQGQGRDYGYTF
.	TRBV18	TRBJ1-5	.	TGTGCCAGCTCAACAGGCAGCAATCAGCCCCAGCATTTT	CASSTGSNQPQHF
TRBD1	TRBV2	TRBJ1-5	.	TGTGCCAGCAGAGCCGGGACAGGAGATAATCAGCCCCAGCATTTT	CASRAGTGDNQPQHF
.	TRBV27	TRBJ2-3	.	TGTGCCAGCAGTTCTCCACAATCCACAGATACGCAGTATTTT	CASSSPQSTDTQYF
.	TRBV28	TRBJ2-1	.	TGTGCCAGCAGTAGGGACTTAATTAACTACAATGAGCAGTTCTTC	CASSRDLINYNEQFF
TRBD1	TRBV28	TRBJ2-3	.	TGTGCCAGCAGTAAGGACAGGGGGACAGATACGCAGTATTTT	CASSKDRGTDTQYF
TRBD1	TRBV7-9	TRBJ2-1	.	TGTGCCAGCAGCCGTACAGGGGACGTGGGGTCGGGTGAGCAGTTCTTC	CASSRTGDVGSGEQFF
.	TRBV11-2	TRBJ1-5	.	TGTGCCAGCAGCCCTTATAGCAATCAGCCCCAGCATTTT	CASSPYSNQPQHF
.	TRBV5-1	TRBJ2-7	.	TGCGCCAGCAGAACCGATGGGACAAGCTCCTACGAGCAGTACTTC	CASRTDGTSSYEQYF
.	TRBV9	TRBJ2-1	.	TGTGCCAGCAGCGTAACGGCGGGGAAGGAAAATGAGCAGTTCTTC	CASSVTAGKENEQFF
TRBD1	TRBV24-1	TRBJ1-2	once	TGTGCCACACAGGGGGCAGATCGGAATGGCTACACCTTC	CATQGADRNGYTF
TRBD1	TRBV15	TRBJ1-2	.	TGTGCCACCAGCAGGGACAGGGGGGATAACTATGGCTACACCTTC	CATSRDRGDNYGYTF
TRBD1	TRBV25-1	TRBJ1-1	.	TGTGCCAGCAGTGATCCGGGCGGACAGGGGAAACCTGAAGCTTTCTTT	CASSDPGGQGKPEAFF
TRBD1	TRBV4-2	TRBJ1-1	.	TGTGCCAGCAGCCAAGGGGCCTCGGCAGGGGGATACTTAGCTGAAGCTTTCTTT	CASSQGASAGGYLAEAFF
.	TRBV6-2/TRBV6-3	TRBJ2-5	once	TGTGCCAGCAGCCCCCGACCCGGGGGCCAAGAGACCCAGTACTTC	CASSPRPGGQETQYF
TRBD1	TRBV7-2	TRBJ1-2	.	TGTGCCAGCATCGCGGACAGGGGGGTTGCTGGCTACACCTTC	CASIADRGVAGYTF
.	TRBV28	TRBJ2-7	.	TGTGCCAGCAGTTCCCATACGGGAAACGAGCAGTACTTC	CASSSHTGNEQYF
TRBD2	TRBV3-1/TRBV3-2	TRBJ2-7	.	TGTGCCAGCAGCCAGCATACTAGCGGGAGGCTCCTCGAGCAGTACTTC	CASSQHTSGRLLEQYF
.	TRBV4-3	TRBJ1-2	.	TGCGCCAGCAGCCAAGATAACCGGGACTATGGCTACACCTTC	CASSQDNRDYGYTF
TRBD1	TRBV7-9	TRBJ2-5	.	TGTGCCAGCAGCTTAGTTACAGGGGGCCTTGGAGAGACCCAGTACTTC	CASSLVTGGLGETQYF
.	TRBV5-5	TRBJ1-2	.	TGTGCCAGCAGCTTGGATAGGGGACATAACTATGGCTACACCTTC	CASSLDRGHNYGYTF
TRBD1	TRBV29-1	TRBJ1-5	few	TGCAGCGTCGGACAGGGAGGGAAGCAGCCCCAGCATTTT	CSVGQGGKQPQHF
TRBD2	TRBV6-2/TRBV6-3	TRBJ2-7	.	TGTGCCAGCAGTCACCACGGGACTAGCGGCTCCTACGAGCAGTACTTC	CASSHHGTSGSYEQYF
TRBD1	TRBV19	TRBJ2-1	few	TGTGCCAGTAGGCCAGGGGGTTCCTACAATGAGCAGTTCTTC	CASRPGGSYNEQFF
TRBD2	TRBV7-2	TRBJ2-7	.	TGTGCCAGCAGCTTGGCGGGGGTATACGAGCAGTACTTC	CASSLAGVYEQYF
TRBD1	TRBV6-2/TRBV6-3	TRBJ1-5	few	TGTGCCAGCAGTTACATAACCGGGACAGGGAACACTAATCAGCCCCAGCATTTT	CASSYITGTGNTNQPQHF
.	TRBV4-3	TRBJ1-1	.	TGCGCCAGCAGCCAAGATCCCCCGGGGGGTGAAGCTTTCTTT	CASSQDPPGGEAFF
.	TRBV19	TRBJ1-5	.	TGTGCCAGTAGTATACAGGTCGATAGCAATCAGCCCCAGCATTTT	CASSIQVDSNQPQHF
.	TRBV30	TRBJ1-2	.	TGTGCCTGGGAAGGGGTTGGCTACACCTTC	CAWEGVGYTF
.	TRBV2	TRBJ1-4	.	TGTGCCAGCCAAGGTTGGAGAACTAATGAAAAACTGTTTTTT	CASQGWRTNEKLFF
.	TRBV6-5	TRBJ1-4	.	TGTGCCAGCAGCCAACAGGGAGAAAAACTGTTTTTT	CASSQQGEKLFF
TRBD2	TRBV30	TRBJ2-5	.	TGTGCCTGGAGTGTCTATCTCGGACTAGCGGGGGGGGAAGAGACCCAGTACTTC	CAWSVYLGLAGGEETQYF
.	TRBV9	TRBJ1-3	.	TGTGCCAGCAGCGTAATAGGAGGAACCGTCTCTGGAAACACCATATATTTT	CASSVIGGTVSGNTIYF
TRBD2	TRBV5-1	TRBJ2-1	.	TGCGCCAGCAGCGGCGGACTAGCGGGATTACTTTCCTACAATGAGCAGTTCTTC	CASSGGLAGLLSYNEQFF
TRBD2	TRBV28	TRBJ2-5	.	TGTGCCAGCAGTTTCGGCAGCGGGAGATGGGAGACCCAGTACTTC	CASSFGSGRWETQYF
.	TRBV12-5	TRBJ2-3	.	TGTGCTAGTGGACTTCCCCGGGGAGCGGCCACAGATACGCAGTATTTT	CASGLPRGAATDTQYF
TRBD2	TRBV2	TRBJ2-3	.	TGTGCCAGCAGTGGACTAGCGGGCACAGATACGCAGTATTTT	CASSGLAGTDTQYF
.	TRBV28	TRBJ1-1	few	TGTGCCAGCAGTTTAGGGAGGGGCACTGAAGCTTTCTTT	CASSLGRGTEAFF
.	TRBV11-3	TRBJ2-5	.	TGTGCCAGCAGCCCTCAGGGGGGGACCCAGTACTTC	CASSPQGGTQYF
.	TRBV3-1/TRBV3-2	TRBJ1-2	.	TGTGCCAGCAGCCCCCCAGGGGCTAACTATGGCTACACCTTC	CASSPPGANYGYTF
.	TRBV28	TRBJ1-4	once	TGTGCCAGCGTTGGAGGGGGGGGTGAAAAACTGTTTTTT	CASVGGGGEKLFF
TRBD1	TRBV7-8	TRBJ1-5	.	TGTGCCAGCAGCTACCAAGGACAGGGTGGAATCCAGCCCCAGCATTTT	CASSYQGQGGIQPQHF
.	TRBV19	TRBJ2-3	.	TGTGCCAGTAGTAAATGGGTTACAGGTGATACGCAGTATTTT	CASSKWVTGDTQYF
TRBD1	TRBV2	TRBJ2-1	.	TGTGCCAGCAGGCCATACCAACAGGGGCCAGCCTCCTACAATGAGCAGTTCTTC	CASRPYQQGPASYNEQFF
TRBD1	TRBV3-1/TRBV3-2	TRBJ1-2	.	TGTGCCAGCAGCCCGGACAGGGCGGGTGGCTACACCTTC	CASSPDRAGGYTF
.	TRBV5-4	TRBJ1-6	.	TGTGCCAGCAGCTTGGGGGGGTCCGGGGGTCGTTCACCCCTCCACTTT	CASSLGGSGGRSPLHF
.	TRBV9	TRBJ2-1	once	TGTGCCAGCAGGAAATTCCTGGACTCGCCTTACAATGAGCAGTTCTTC	CASRKFLDSPYNEQFF
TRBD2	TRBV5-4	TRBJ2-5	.	TGTGCCAGCAGCTGGGAGGGGGAGACCCAGTACTTC	CASSWEGETQYF
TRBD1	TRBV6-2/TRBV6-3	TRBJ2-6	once	TGTGCCAGCAGTTACCCCCACCAGGGGGCCGCTGGGGCCAACGTCCTGACTTTC	CASSYPHQGAAGANVLTF
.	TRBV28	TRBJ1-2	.	TGTGCCAGCAGTCTACAGGGATTACAGTCGGGGTATGGCTACACCTTC	CASSLQGLQSGYGYTF
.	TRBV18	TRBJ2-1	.	TGTGCCAGCTCATCGATGACACAGAATGAGCAGTTCTTC	CASSSMTQNEQFF
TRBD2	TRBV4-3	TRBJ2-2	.	TGCGCCAGCAGCCAAGATTCCGGAGCGGGGCTCACCGGGGAGCTGTTTTTT	CASSQDSGAGLTGELFF
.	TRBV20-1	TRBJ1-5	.	TGCAGTGCTAGTCCCGGAGGGGCAGGGAATCAGCCCCAGCATTTT	CSASPGGAGNQPQHF
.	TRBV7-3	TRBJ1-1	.	TGTGCCAGCAGCTTTTACAAGAACACTGAAGCTTTCTTT	CASSFYKNTEAFF